This T cell receptor (beta chain) stems from a study of Graves' ophthalmopathy and Graves' hyperthyroidism. As the template, RNA transcripts were used to amplify TCR beta CDR3 regions. RT-PCR was first run with HTBI primers, then multiplex PCR in a second round. TCRdb reprocessed the multiplex PCR reads with MiXCR, giving one entry per CDR3 protein. The sample shows 580,000 or so distinct CDR3 sequences, roughly 40% of them seen only once. This clonotype appeared a few times. The CDR3 has 15 residues. V was clipped by 3 bases and J by 0 bases, with 10 bases between them. Germline-derived CDR1 and CDR2 are SGHTA and FQGNSA.

The source of this sequence is an adult man with Graves' hyperthyroidism. The sample consisted of peripheral blood or thyroid tissue (not recorded which). This rearrangement joins TRBV7-2 to TRBJ2-3; TRBD2 is a possible D gene (5 bases). CDR3 residues: CASSFGIFSTDTQYF. In nucleotides, the CDR3 is TGTGCCAGCAGCTTCGGGATATTTAGCACAGATACGCAGTATTTT.